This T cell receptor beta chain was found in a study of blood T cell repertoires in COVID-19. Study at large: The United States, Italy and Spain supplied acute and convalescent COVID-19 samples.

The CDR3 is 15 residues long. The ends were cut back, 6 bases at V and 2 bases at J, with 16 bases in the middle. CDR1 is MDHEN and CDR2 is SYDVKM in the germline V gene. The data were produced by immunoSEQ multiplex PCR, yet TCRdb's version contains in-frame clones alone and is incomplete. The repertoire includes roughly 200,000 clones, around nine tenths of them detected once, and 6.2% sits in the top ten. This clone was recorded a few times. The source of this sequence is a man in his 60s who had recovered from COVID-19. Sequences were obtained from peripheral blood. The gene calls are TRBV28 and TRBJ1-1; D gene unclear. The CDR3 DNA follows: TGTGCCAGCAGAAGACAACAAGGAGGTAACACTGAAGCTTTCTTT. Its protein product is CASRRQQGGNTEAFF.